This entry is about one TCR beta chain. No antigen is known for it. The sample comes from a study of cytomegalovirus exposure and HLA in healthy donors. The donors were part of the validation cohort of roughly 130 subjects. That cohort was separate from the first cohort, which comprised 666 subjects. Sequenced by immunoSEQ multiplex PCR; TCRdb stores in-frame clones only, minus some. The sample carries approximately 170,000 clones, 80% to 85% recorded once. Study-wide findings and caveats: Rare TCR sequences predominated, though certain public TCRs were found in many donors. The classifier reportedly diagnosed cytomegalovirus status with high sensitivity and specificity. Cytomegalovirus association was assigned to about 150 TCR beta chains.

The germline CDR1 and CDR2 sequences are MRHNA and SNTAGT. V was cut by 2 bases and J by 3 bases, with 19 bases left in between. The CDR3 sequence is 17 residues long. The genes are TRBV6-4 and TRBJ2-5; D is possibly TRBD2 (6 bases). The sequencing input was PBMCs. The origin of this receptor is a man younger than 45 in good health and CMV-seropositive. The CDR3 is CASSDAYGGWVKETQYF. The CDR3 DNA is TGTGCCAGCAGTGACGCGTATGGAGGGTGGGTAAAAGAGACCCAGTACTTC.